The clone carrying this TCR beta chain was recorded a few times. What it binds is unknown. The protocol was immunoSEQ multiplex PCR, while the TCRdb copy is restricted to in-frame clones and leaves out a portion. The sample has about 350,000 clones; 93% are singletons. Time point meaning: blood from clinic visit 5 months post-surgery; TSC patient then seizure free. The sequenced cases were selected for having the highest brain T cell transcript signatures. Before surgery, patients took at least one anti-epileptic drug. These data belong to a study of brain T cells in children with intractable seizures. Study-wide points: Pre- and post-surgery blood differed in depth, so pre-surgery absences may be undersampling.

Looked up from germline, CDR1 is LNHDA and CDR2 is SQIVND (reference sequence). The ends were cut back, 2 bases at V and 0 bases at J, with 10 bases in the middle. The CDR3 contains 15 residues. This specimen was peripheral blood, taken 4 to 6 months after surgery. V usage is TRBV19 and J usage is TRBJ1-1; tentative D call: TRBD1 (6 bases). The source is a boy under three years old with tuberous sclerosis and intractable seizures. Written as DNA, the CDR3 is TGTGCCAGTAGTATACTCGGGGGCGTGAACACTGAAGCTTTCTTT. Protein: CASSILGGVNTEAFF.